Listed here are 21 T cell receptor beta chains from one sample, sequenced in a study of T-cell memory formation after mild COVID-19. A single record per CDR3 protein comes from TCRdb applying MiXCR to the 5' RACE reads. In the table there are fewer than 450,000 distinct CDR3 sequences, about 21% of which are singletons. Sequenced input: PBMCs or a T cell subset sorted from them (not recorded which). These receptors all stem from an adult woman who had mild COVID-19 (a few samples of this study predate the infection). Cell type and time point are not known.

This clonotype was counted only a few times. The chain links TRBV15 to TRBJ2-5; D remains ambiguous. Germline loops: CDR1 LNHNV, CDR2 YYDKDF (reference sequence). The CDR3 runs to 13 residues. V was clipped by 0 bases and J by 5 bases, with 7 bases between them. CDR3 residues: CATSRDPPETQYF. The CDR3 DNA reads TGTGCCACCAGCAGAGATCCCCCGGAGACCCAGTACTTC.

In this sample, this clonotype turned up a few times. The V gene is TRBV11-3, the J gene TRBJ2-1, with 9 bases fitting TRBD2. V trimming: 5 bases; J trimming: 4 bases; junction bases outside the gene matches: 6. The CDR3 consists of 15 residues. CDR1 and CDR2 from the germline V gene are SGHNT and YENEEA. The CDR3 loop reads CASSGRLAGYNEQFF. The DNA for the CDR3 is TGTGCCAGCAGCGGCCGGCTAGCGGGGTACAATGAGCAGTTCTTC.

V gene TRBV20-1 combines with J gene TRBJ2-3; no definite D call. Germline V gene sequence: CDR1 DFQATT, CDR2 SNEGSKA (reference sequence). This CDR3 comprises 12 residues. V was trimmed by 6 bases and J by 2 bases, leaving 9 bases between them. CDR3 DNA sequence: TGCAGTGCCCTGGGCAACACAGATACGCAGTATTTT. The encoded protein is CSALGNTDTQYF.

The genes are TRBV28 and TRBJ2-3; 9 positions match TRBD2. The germline V gene has CDR1 MDHEN and CDR2 SYDVKM. The V segment lost 5 bases and the J segment 3 bases; nucleotides outside the gene matches: 6. CDR3 length: 15 residues. DNA for the CDR3: TGTGCCAGCAGTCGTAGCGGGAGAAGAACAGATACGCAGTATTTT. Translating gives CASSRSGRRTDTQYF.

The CDR3 here is CASSLHGTGGKETQYF. CDR3 in DNA: TGTGCCAGCAGCTTACATGGGACAGGGGGGAAAGAGACCCAGTACTTC. V is TRBV7-3 and J is TRBJ2-5, with 11 bases identical to TRBD1. The CDR3 is 16 residues long. Per germline, CDR1 SGHTA and CDR2 FQGTGA. Trimming cost V 2 bases and J 3 bases; bases outside gene matches: 5.

A few counts support this clonotype. V and J are TRBV19 and TRBJ1-1; D uncertain. Germline V gene lookup returns CDR1 LNHDA and CDR2 SQIVND (reference sequence). This CDR3 region has 14 residues. Trimming stripped 7 bases from V and 2 bases from J, with 14 bases between. The CDR3 DNA follows: TGTGCCAGTATAAACACGGAAGGTAACACTGAAGCTTTCTTT. Its translation is CASINTEGNTEAFF.

The rearrangement uses TRBV12-3 or TRBV12-4 and TRBJ1-4; D is possibly TRBD1 (6 bases). The V and J ends lost 3 bases and 5 bases respectively, with 10 bases between them. The CDR3 spans 14 residues. CDR3 bases: TGTGCCAGCAGTTTCGGAGGGGGAAATGAAAAACTGTTTTTT. Translating it yields CASSFGGGNEKLFF.

The CDR3 reads CATSRRGTGGGYTF. The CDR3 DNA reads as TGTGCCACCAGCAGACGAGGGACAGGGGGAGGCTACACCTTC. This sequence joins TRBV15 and TRBJ1-2; 11 positions agree with TRBD1. The CDR3 runs to 14 residues. The ends lost 2 bases at V and 8 bases at J; junction bases unmatched: 4. In germline, CDR1 is LNHNV, CDR2 YYDKDF (reference sequence).

The chain couples TRBV2 to TRBJ2-3, with TRBD2 identical over 13 bases. Per germline, CDR1 SNHLY and CDR2 FYNNEI. The V gene end was trimmed by 6 bases and the J gene end by 4 bases; junction bases not matched to a gene: 7. The CDR3 contains 16 residues. The CDR3 loop is CASSDGLAGDADTQYF. CDR3 in DNA: TGTGCCAGCAGCGATGGACTAGCGGGGGATGCAGATACGCAGTATTTT.

Of note for this clonotype: The junction departs from the called germline gene at one end, perhaps through a read error. The chain has TRBV4-1 and TRBJ1-1; 7 bases are shared with TRBD1. CDR3 length equals 14 residues. Germline V gene lookup returns CDR1 MGHRA and CDR2 YSYEKL. The CDR3 sequence: CASSQAGGDTEAFF. CDR3 coding DNA: TGCGCCAGCAGTCAAGCAGGGGGGGACACTGAAGCTTTCTTT.

This clonotype was recorded a few times. The chain has TRBV7-8 and TRBJ2-2; D perhaps matches TRBD1 (6 bases). CDR3 length equals 16 residues. CDR1 SGHVS and CDR2 FQNEAQ come from the germline V gene. V was shortened by 5 bases and J by 1 base, with 14 bases between the two germline ends. The CDR3 loop reads CASSTIGQLNTGELFF. The CDR3 region has the DNA TGTGCCAGCAGCACCATAGGACAGCTGAACACCGGGGAGCTGTTTTTT.

V usage is TRBV5-5 and J usage is TRBJ2-1; D is unclear. Germline CDR1 SGHKS, CDR2 YYEKEE (reference sequence). V was trimmed by 4 bases and J by 9 bases, leaving 11 bases between them. The CDR3 is 12 amino acids. CDR3 nucleotide sequence: TGTGCCAGCAGCCCCCTCTGGAGTGAGCAGTTCTTC. Translating it yields CASSPLWSEQFF. Variable domain in full (rest from reference TRBV5-5 and TRBJ2-1): DAGVTQSPTHLIKTRGQQVTLRCSPISGHKSVSWYQQVLGQGPQFIFQYYEKEERGRGNFPDRFSARQFPNYSSELNVNALLLGDSALYLCASSPLWSEQFFGPGTRLTVL.

The chain has TRBV5-1 and TRBJ2-7; TRBD1 might be the D (7 bases). The CDR3 consists of 14 residues. Trimming pared 4 bases from V and 0 bases from J, leaving 11 bases between. Per the germline V gene, CDR1 is SGHRS and CDR2 is YFSETQ. CDR3 DNA sequence: TGCGCCAGCAGCGGCGGGACAGTCTCCTACGAGCAGTACTTC. Translated, it gives CASSGGTVSYEQYF.

The chain links TRBV12-3 or TRBV12-4 to TRBJ2-2; D gene uncertain. CDR3 size: 14 residues. The ends were cut back, 5 bases at V and 1 base at J, with 8 bases in the middle. The CDR3 region is CASSRQRNTGELFF. The CDR3 bases are TGTGCCAGCAGTCGCCAGAGGAACACCGGGGAGCTGTTTTTT.

This chain joins TRBV5-1 and TRBJ1-1; D call uncertain. Between the trimmed V and J ends, which lost 0 bases and 0 bases, there was a span of 6 bases. This CDR3 spans 14 amino acids. Germline lookup yields CDR1 SGHRS and CDR2 YFSETQ. The CDR3 is CASSLEAVNTEAFF. The CDR3 bases are TGCGCCAGCAGCTTGGAAGCGGTGAACACTGAAGCTTTCTTT. Full variable domain (missing parts from reference TRBV5-1 and TRBJ1-1): KAGVTQTPRYLIKTRGQQVTLSCSPISGHRSVSWYQQTPGQGLQFLFEYFSETQRNKGNFPGRFSGRQFSNSRSEMNVSTLELGDSALYLCASSLEAVNTEAFFGQGTRLTVV.

The chain recombines TRBV5-4 with TRBJ2-5, with 7 nucleotides matching TRBD2. Germline CDR1 is SGHNT and CDR2 is YYREEE (reference sequence). V trimming: 3 bases; J trimming: 2 bases; junction bases outside the gene matches: 4. There are 14 residues in the CDR3. CDR3 protein: CASSSGLGQETQYF. The CDR3 DNA is TGTGCCAGCAGCTCTGGACTAGGACAAGAGACCCAGTACTTC. The entire variable domain, with the rest obtained from reference TRBV5-4 and TRBJ2-5, is as follows: ETGVTQSPTHLIKTRGQQVTLRCSSQSGHNTVSWYQQALGQGPQFIFQYYREEENGRGNFPPRFSGLQFPNYSSELNVNALELDDSALYLCASSSGLGQETQYFGPGTRLLVL.

The CDR3 coding sequence is TGTGCCACCAGCAGAGCACAGACGAACACTGAAGCTTTCTTT. Protein: CATSRAQTNTEAFF. The chain has TRBV15 and TRBJ1-1; D not resolved. Germline V gene lookup returns CDR1 LNHNV and CDR2 YYDKDF (reference sequence). CDR3 length: 14 residues. V was clipped by 1 base and J by 1 base, with 7 bases between them.

This chain uses TRBV4-1 with TRBJ2-7; D possibly corresponds to TRBD2 (6 bases). Germline lookup yields CDR1 MGHRA and CDR2 YSYEKL. V was cut by 0 bases and J by 2 bases, with 11 bases left in between. This CDR3 has 15 residues. This chain's CDR3 is CASSQEIAATYEQYF. CDR3 bases: TGCGCCAGCAGCCAAGAAATAGCGGCTACCTACGAGCAGTACTTC.

The chain couples TRBV5-1 to TRBJ1-4; D remains unclear. This CDR3 region has 14 residues. CDR1 is SGHRS and CDR2 is YFSETQ in the germline V gene. V lost 4 bases and J lost 7, with 14 bases in between. The DNA of the CDR3 is TGCGCCAGCAGCCGTCCCGAGCAGAGTGAAAAACTGTTTTTT. As protein: CASSRPEQSEKLFF.

CDR3 sequence: CASSLGRTGTSVSTDTQYF. The CDR3 bases are TGTGCCAGCAGCTTAGGGCGAACCGGGACTAGCGTTAGCACAGATACGCAGTATTTT. This chain joins TRBV7-9 and TRBJ2-3, with 10 bases aligning to TRBD2. The CDR3 runs 19 residues. Germline V gene data show CDR1 as SEHNR and CDR2 as FQNEAQ (reference sequence). The junction had 10 bases not matched to a gene; V was cut back by 1 base and J by 0 bases.

A few counts support this clonotype. The V and J genes are TRBV7-6 and TRBJ2-1, with TRBD2 identical over 10 bases. The V gene end was trimmed by 5 bases and the J gene end by 10 bases; junction bases not matched to a gene: 2. This CDR3 contains 12 residues. Germline-derived CDR1 and CDR2 are SGHVS and FNYEAQ. Here the CDR3 DNA reads TGTGCCAGCAGCATACTAGCGGGGGAGCAGTTCTTC. This encodes CASSILAGEQFF. Drawing the rest from reference TRBV7-6 and TRBJ2-1, the complete variable domain is GAGVSQSPRYKVTKRGQDVALRCDPISGHVSLYWYRQALGQGPEFLTYFNYEAQQDKSGLPNDRFSAERPEGSISTLTIQRTEQRDSAMYRCASSILAGEQFFGPGTRLTVL.